Listed below are T cell receptor beta chains from one sample, sequenced in a study of radiotherapy plus CTLA-4 blockade in lung cancer. Profiling relied on immunoSEQ multiplex PCR, and the TCRdb table lists in-frame clones only, not all of them. The sample includes around 31,000 clones, 78% of them seen just once. Specimen: peripheral blood, collected from a patient treated with radiotherapy plus ipilimumab. The receptor set was obtained from a human donor with non-small cell lung cancer who had stable disease on radiotherapy plus ipilimumab. CDR3s include the opening cysteine and the closing phenylalanine or tryptophan. D genes are given only for firm matches. The size of a clone is reported for some rows only, either as once, few or many, or as a class for expanded clones.

clone_size: NA
v_call: TRBV6-4
j_call: TRBJ2-2
d_call: TRBD1
cdr3_nt: TGTGCCAGCAGGGCGACAGGGGCCGGGGAGCTGTTTTTT
cdr3_aa: CASRATGAGELFF

clone_size: NA
v_call: TRBV29-1
j_call: TRBJ2-2
d_call: TRBD1
cdr3_nt: TGCAGCGTTAAACAGGGGGGAAACACCGGGGAGCTGTTTTTT
cdr3_aa: CSVKQGGNTGELFF

clone_size: NA
v_call: TRBV18
j_call: TRBJ1-1
d_call: NA
cdr3_nt: TGTGCCAGCTCACGGGGGGATTGGGCCGCGAACACTGAAGCTTTCTTT
cdr3_aa: CASSRGDWAANTEAFF

clone_size: once
v_call: TRBV6-5
j_call: TRBJ1-1
d_call: NA
cdr3_nt: TGTGCCAGCACTCAGCCAGGGAGGATAAACACTGAAGCTTTCTTT
cdr3_aa: CASTQPGRINTEAFF

clone_size: NA
v_call: TRBV6-1
j_call: TRBJ1-1
d_call: NA
cdr3_nt: TGTGCCAGCAGTACCCTCAGGACTGAAGCTTTCTTT
cdr3_aa: CASSTLRTEAFF

clone_size: NA
v_call: TRBV30
j_call: TRBJ1-3
d_call: NA
cdr3_nt: TGTGCCTGGAGTGTAGGGTCGAGCTCTGGAAACACCATATATTTT
cdr3_aa: CAWSVGSSSGNTIYF

clone_size: NA
v_call: TRBV11-2
j_call: TRBJ1-3
d_call: NA
cdr3_nt: TGTGCCAGCAGCTTAAATTGGCATGGAAACACCATATATTTT
cdr3_aa: CASSLNWHGNTIYF

clone_size: NA
v_call: TRBV9
j_call: TRBJ2-6
d_call: NA
cdr3_nt: TGTGCCAGCAGCGTCTTCTCTGGGGCCAACGTCCTGACTTTC
cdr3_aa: CASSVFSGANVLTF

clone_size: NA
v_call: TRBV19
j_call: TRBJ1-1
d_call: NA
cdr3_nt: TGTGCCACCTCCGGGATGGTCAACACTGAAGCTTTCTTT
cdr3_aa: CATSGMVNTEAFF

clone_size: NA
v_call: TRBV10-3
j_call: TRBJ1-6
d_call: NA
cdr3_nt: TGTGCCGTCTGTGACAGGACCGCTTCACCCCTCCACTTT
cdr3_aa: CAVCDRTASPLHF

clone_size: NA
v_call: TRBV5-4
j_call: TRBJ2-2
d_call: TRBD2
cdr3_nt: TGTGCCAGCAGCATCCGCGGGGGGGCGGTGTACACCGGGGAGCTGTTTTTT
cdr3_aa: CASSIRGGAVYTGELFF

clone_size: NA
v_call: TRBV5-1
j_call: TRBJ1-1
d_call: NA
cdr3_nt: TGCGCCAGCAGCTTGGCCCACGGACTGAATGAAGCTTTCTTT
cdr3_aa: CASSLAHGLNEAFF

clone_size: NA
v_call: TRBV5-1
j_call: TRBJ2-3
d_call: TRBD1
cdr3_nt: TGCGCCAGCAGCTTGGGACAGGGGGTGCCTCTTTCCACAGATACGCAGTATTTT
cdr3_aa: CASSLGQGVPLSTDTQYF

clone_size: NA
v_call: TRBV5-5
j_call: TRBJ1-4
d_call: NA
cdr3_nt: TGTGCCAGCAGCTTGGAGGAACAGGGCCTAGCTAATGAAAAACTGTTTTTT
cdr3_aa: CASSLEEQGLANEKLFF

clone_size: NA
v_call: TRBV5-1
j_call: TRBJ1-5
d_call: TRBD1
cdr3_nt: TGCGCCAGCAGCTTGAACCCCGGGGGACAGGGGACCAATCAGCCCCAGCATTTT
cdr3_aa: CASSLNPGGQGTNQPQHF

clone_size: NA
v_call: TRBV6-6
j_call: TRBJ1-1
d_call: TRBD1
cdr3_nt: TGTGCCAGCAGTCATACTCTTAGGGGACAGGGTGGACGAGCTTTCTTT
cdr3_aa: CASSHTLRGQGGRAFF

clone_size: NA
v_call: TRBV19
j_call: TRBJ1-2
d_call: NA
cdr3_nt: TGTGCCAGTAGCAACTACAGAACTGCTAACTATGGCTACACCTTC
cdr3_aa: CASSNYRTANYGYTF

clone_size: NA
v_call: TRBV7-3
j_call: TRBJ2-1
d_call: TRBD1
cdr3_nt: TGTGCCAGCAGCCGGGACAGGGAAGTGAATGAGCAGTTCTTC
cdr3_aa: CASSRDREVNEQFF

clone_size: NA
v_call: TRBV11-2
j_call: TRBJ2-5
d_call: NA
cdr3_nt: TGTGCCAGCAGCTTAGATCGAATACGGAGGGAGACCCAGTACTTC
cdr3_aa: CASSLDRIRRETQYF

clone_size: NA
v_call: TRBV18
j_call: TRBJ1-1
d_call: TRBD1
cdr3_nt: TGTGCCAGCTCACTTACGACAGGGGACGACACTGAAGCTTTCTTT
cdr3_aa: CASSLTTGDDTEAFF

clone_size: NA
v_call: TRBV7-2
j_call: TRBJ2-3
d_call: NA
cdr3_nt: TGTGCCAGCAGCCCTGATGGGGGCTTCACAGATACGCAGTATTTT
cdr3_aa: CASSPDGGFTDTQYF

clone_size: once
v_call: TRBV11-2
j_call: TRBJ1-2
d_call: TRBD1
cdr3_nt: TGTGCCAGCAGCTTACAGGGGGTCTATGGCTACACCTTC
cdr3_aa: CASSLQGVYGYTF

clone_size: NA
v_call: TRBV7-2
j_call: TRBJ2-7
d_call: TRBD1
cdr3_nt: TGTGCCAGCAGCCGGGACAGAATGTACGAGCAGTACTTC
cdr3_aa: CASSRDRMYEQYF

clone_size: few
v_call: TRBV28
j_call: TRBJ1-1
d_call: NA
cdr3_nt: TGTGCCAGCAAGGGGGATATTAACACTGAAGCTTTCTTT
cdr3_aa: CASKGDINTEAFF

clone_size: once
v_call: TRBV5-1
j_call: TRBJ1-6
d_call: TRBD1
cdr3_nt: TGCGCCAGCAGCCTGGCAGGGACAGGGGTTTCACCCCTCCACTTT
cdr3_aa: CASSLAGTGVSPLHF

clone_size: NA
v_call: TRBV5-1
j_call: TRBJ2-5
d_call: NA
cdr3_nt: TGCGCCAGCAGCTTATCAGGGGCCCACCAAGAGACCCAGTACTTC
cdr3_aa: CASSLSGAHQETQYF

clone_size: NA
v_call: TRBV9
j_call: TRBJ2-1
d_call: NA
cdr3_nt: TGTGCCAGCAGCGTAATAGCTTTCGGTGAGCAGTTCTTC
cdr3_aa: CASSVIAFGEQFF

clone_size: NA
v_call: TRBV5-5
j_call: TRBJ1-4
d_call: NA
cdr3_nt: TGTGCCAGCAGCTTGGGGGAGGGGACGGAAAAACTGTTTTTT
cdr3_aa: CASSLGEGTEKLFF

clone_size: few
v_call: TRBV23-1
j_call: TRBJ2-5
d_call: TRBD1
cdr3_nt: TGCGCCAGCAGTCAATTTGAGCCGGGACAGGGGGCGGGGGAGACCCAGTACTTC
cdr3_aa: CASSQFEPGQGAGETQYF

clone_size: NA
v_call: TRBV19
j_call: TRBJ1-5
d_call: NA
cdr3_nt: TGTGCCAGTAGCGGCGTAGATAGCAATCAGCCCCAGCATTTT
cdr3_aa: CASSGVDSNQPQHF

clone_size: NA
v_call: TRBV7-2
j_call: TRBJ1-5
d_call: TRBD1
cdr3_nt: TGTGCCAGCAGCTTACAGGGGGGTCAGCCCCAGCATTTT
cdr3_aa: CASSLQGGQPQHF

clone_size: NA
v_call: TRBV6-1
j_call: TRBJ1-1
d_call: NA
cdr3_nt: TGTGCCAGCAGTGAAACGACTGAAGCTTTCTTT
cdr3_aa: CASSETTEAFF

clone_size: NA
v_call: TRBV29-1
j_call: TRBJ1-2
d_call: TRBD1
cdr3_nt: TGCAGCGTTGACCCCGGGACAGGGGAACTCTATGGCTACACCTTC
cdr3_aa: CSVDPGTGELYGYTF

clone_size: NA
v_call: TRBV11-1
j_call: TRBJ1-6
d_call: NA
cdr3_nt: TGTGCCAGCAGTGGTGGGGAATGGACTCACTTT
cdr3_aa: CASSGGEWTHF

clone_size: few
v_call: TRBV6-1
j_call: TRBJ2-1
d_call: TRBD2
cdr3_nt: TGTGCCAGCAGTGAACCGGTAGCGGGGGGACTGGGGCGCAATGAGCAGTTCTTC
cdr3_aa: CASSEPVAGGLGRNEQFF

clone_size: NA
v_call: TRBV11-2
j_call: TRBJ2-1
d_call: NA
cdr3_nt: TGTGCCAGCAGCTTGAATGAGCAGTTCTTC
cdr3_aa: CASSLNEQFF

clone_size: few
v_call: TRBV10-1
j_call: TRBJ2-1
d_call: NA
cdr3_nt: TGCGCCAGCAGTGAGTCGACGGGGGTTCGGGAGCAGTTCTTC
cdr3_aa: CASSESTGVREQFF

clone_size: once
v_call: TRBV2
j_call: TRBJ2-1
d_call: NA
cdr3_nt: TGTGCCAGCAGTGAAGTGGGTGAGCAGTTCTTC
cdr3_aa: CASSEVGEQFF

clone_size: NA
v_call: TRBV13
j_call: TRBJ1-6
d_call: NA
cdr3_nt: TGTGCCAGCAGCTTAGGGGACAGAGTTAATTCACCCCTCCACTTT
cdr3_aa: CASSLGDRVNSPLHF

clone_size: once
v_call: TRBV15
j_call: TRBJ2-7
d_call: NA
cdr3_nt: TGTGCCACCAGCAGAGATCGGGGCTCCTACGAGCAGTACTTC
cdr3_aa: CATSRDRGSYEQYF

clone_size: NA
v_call: TRBV5-1
j_call: TRBJ1-1
d_call: TRBD1
cdr3_nt: TGCGCCAGCAGCTTCCAACAGGGGGCTGCTGAAGCTTTCTTT
cdr3_aa: CASSFQQGAAEAFF

clone_size: NA
v_call: TRBV21-1
j_call: TRBJ2-3
d_call: NA
cdr3_nt: TGTGCCAGCAGCAAGCGGCGGAGTAGCACAGATACGCAGTATTTT
cdr3_aa: CASSKRRSSTDTQYF

clone_size: NA
v_call: TRBV10-3
j_call: TRBJ2-2
d_call: NA
cdr3_nt: TGTGCCATCAGGCCAGCGAGGGGCGCGAACACCGGGGAGCTGTTTTTT
cdr3_aa: CAIRPARGANTGELFF